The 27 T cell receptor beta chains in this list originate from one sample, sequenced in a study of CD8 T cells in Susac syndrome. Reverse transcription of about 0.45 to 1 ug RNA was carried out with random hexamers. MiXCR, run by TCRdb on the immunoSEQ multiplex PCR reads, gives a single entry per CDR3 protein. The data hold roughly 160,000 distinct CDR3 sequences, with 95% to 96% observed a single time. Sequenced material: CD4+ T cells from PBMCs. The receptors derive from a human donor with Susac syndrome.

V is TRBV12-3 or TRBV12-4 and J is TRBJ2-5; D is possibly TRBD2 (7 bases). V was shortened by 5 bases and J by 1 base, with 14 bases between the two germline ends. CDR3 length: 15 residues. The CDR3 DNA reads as TGTGCCAGCAGTAGCAGGGGAGGGGGCCAAGAGACCCAGTACTTC. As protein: CASSSRGGGQETQYF.

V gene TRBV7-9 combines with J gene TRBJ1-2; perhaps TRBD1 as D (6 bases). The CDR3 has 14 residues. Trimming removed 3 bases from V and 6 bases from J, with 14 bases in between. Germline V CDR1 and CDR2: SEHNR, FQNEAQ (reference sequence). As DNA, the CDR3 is TGTGCCAGCAGCTTCGGACAGCCTCTCGATGGCTACACCTTC. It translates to CASSFGQPLDGYTF. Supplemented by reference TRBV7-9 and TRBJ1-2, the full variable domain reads DTGVSQNPRHKITKRGQNVTFRCDPISEHNRLYWYRQTLGQGPEFLTYFQNEAQLEKSRLLSDRFSAERPKGSFSTLEIQRTEQGDSAMYLCASSFGQPLDGYTFGSGTRLTVV.

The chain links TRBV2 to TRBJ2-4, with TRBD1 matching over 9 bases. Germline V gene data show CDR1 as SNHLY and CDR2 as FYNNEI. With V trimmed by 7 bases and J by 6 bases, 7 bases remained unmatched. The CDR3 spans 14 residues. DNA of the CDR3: TGTGCCAGCACAGGGGACAGGGTGGGAAACATTCAGTACTTC. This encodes CASTGDRVGNIQYF. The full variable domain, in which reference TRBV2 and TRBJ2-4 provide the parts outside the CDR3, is EPEVTQTPSHQVTQMGQEVILRCVPISNHLYFYWYRQILGQKVEFLVSFYNNEISEKSEIFDDQFSVERPDGSNFTLKIRSTKLEDSAMYFCASTGDRVGNIQYFGAGTRLSVL.

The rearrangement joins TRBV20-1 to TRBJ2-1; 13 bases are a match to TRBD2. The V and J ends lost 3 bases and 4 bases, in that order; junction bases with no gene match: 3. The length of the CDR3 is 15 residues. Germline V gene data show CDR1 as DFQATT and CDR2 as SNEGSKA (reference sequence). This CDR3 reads CSASWGLAGYNEQFF. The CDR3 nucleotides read TGCAGTGCTAGTTGGGGACTAGCGGGATACAATGAGCAGTTCTTC.

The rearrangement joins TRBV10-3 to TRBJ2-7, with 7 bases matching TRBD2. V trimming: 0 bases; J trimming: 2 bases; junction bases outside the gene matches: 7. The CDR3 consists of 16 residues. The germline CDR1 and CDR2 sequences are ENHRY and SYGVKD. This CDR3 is CAISESASGAPYEQYF. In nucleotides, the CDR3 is TGTGCCATCAGTGAGTCGGCAAGCGGGGCTCCCTACGAGCAGTACTTC.

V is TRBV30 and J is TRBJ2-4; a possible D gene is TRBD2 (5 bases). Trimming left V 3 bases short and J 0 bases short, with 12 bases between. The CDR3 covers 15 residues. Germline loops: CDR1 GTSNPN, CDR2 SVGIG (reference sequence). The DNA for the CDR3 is TGTGCCTGGAGGGGAAGCGGAGCAGCCAAAAACATTCAGTACTTC. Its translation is CAWRGSGAAKNIQYF.

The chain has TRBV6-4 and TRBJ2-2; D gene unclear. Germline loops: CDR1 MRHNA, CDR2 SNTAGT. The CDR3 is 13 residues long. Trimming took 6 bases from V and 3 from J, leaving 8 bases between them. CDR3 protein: CASRNRDTGELFF. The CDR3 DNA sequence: TGTGCCAGCAGAAACCGGGACACCGGGGAGCTGTTTTTT.

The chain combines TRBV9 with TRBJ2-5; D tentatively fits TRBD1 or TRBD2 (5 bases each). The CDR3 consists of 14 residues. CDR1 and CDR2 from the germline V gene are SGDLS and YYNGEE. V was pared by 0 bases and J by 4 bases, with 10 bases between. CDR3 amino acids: CASSVGGTGETQYF. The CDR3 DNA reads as TGTGCCAGCAGCGTAGGGGGGACCGGAGAGACCCAGTACTTC.

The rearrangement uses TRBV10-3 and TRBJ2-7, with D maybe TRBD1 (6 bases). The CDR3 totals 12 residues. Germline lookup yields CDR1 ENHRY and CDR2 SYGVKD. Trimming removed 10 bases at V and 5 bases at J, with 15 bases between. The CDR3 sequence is CASAQQGNEQYF. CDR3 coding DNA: TGTGCCAGCGCACAACAGGGCAACGAGCAGTACTTC.

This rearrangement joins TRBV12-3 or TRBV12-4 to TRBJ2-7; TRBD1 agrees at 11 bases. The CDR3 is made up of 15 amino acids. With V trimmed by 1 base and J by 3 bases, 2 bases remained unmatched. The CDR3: CASSLGDRGDYEQYF. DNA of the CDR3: TGTGCCAGCAGTTTAGGGGACAGGGGGGACTACGAGCAGTACTTC.

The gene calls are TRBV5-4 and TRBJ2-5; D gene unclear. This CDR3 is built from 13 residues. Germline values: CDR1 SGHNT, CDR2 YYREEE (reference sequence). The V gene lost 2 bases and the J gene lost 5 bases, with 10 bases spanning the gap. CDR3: CASSLGTEETQYF. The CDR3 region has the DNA TGTGCCAGCAGCTTAGGTACGGAGGAGACCCAGTACTTC.

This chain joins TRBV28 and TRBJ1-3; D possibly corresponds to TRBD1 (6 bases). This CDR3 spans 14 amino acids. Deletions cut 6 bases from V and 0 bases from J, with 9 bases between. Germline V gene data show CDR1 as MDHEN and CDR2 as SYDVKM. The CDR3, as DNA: TGTGCCAGCAGCGACAGGTTCTCTGGAAACACCATATATTTT. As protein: CASSDRFSGNTIYF.

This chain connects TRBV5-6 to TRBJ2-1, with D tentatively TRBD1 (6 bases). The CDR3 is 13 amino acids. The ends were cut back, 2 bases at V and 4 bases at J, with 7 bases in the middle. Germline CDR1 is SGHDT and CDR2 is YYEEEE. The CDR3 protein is CASSFDRYNEQFF. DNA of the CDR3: TGTGCCAGCAGCTTCGACAGGTACAATGAGCAGTTCTTC.

As DNA, the CDR3 is TGTGCCAGCTCACCAAAGGTTACATCTGGCTACGAGCAGTACTTC. Protein sequence: CASSPKVTSGYEQYF. This chain uses TRBV18 with TRBJ2-7; D ambiguous. V lost 2 bases and J lost 3, with 14 bases in between. Germline V CDR1 and CDR2: KGHSH, LQKENI. The CDR3 covers 15 residues.

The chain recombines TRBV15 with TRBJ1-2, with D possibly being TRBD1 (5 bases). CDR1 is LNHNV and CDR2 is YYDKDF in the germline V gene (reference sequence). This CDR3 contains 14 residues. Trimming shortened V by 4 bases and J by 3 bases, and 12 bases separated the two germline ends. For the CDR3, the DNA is TGTGCCACCAGCACCGGGGGGGTTGACTATGGCTACACCTTC. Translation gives CATSTGGVDYGYTF.

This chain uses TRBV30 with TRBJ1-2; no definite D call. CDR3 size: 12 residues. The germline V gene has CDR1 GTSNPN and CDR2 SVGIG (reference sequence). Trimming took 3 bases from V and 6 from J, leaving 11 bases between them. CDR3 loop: CAWSEYGDGYTF. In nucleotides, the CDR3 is TGTGCCTGGAGCGAGTATGGGGATGGCTACACCTTC.

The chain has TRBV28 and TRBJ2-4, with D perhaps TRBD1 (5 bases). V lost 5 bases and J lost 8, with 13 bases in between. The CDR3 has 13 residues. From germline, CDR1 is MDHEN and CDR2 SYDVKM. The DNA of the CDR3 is TGTGCCAGCAGTGGGCAGGGTGTGGACATTCAGTACTTC. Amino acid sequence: CASSGQGVDIQYF.

CDR3 coding DNA: TGTGCCAGCAGCCTACCAGGGGCCCAGTACTTC. As protein: CASSLPGAQYF. V gene TRBV7-8 combines with J gene TRBJ2-5; a possible D gene is TRBD1 (6 bases). From germline, CDR1 is SGHVS and CDR2 FQNEAQ. Deletions cut 5 bases from V and 9 bases from J, with 10 bases between. This CDR3 is built from 11 residues. Full variable domain (rest looked up from reference TRBV7-8 and TRBJ2-5): GAGVSQSPRYKVAKRGQDVALRCDPISGHVSLFWYQQALGQGPEFLTYFQNEAQLDKSGLPSDRFFAERPEGSVSTLKIQRTQQEDSAVYLCASSLPGAQYFGPGTRLLVL.

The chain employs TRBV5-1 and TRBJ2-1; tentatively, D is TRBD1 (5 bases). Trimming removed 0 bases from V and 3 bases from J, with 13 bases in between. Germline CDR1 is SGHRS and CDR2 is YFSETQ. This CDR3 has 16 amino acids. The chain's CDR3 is CASSLVPVDSYNEQFF. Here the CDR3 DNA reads TGCGCCAGCAGCTTGGTCCCTGTTGACAGCTACAATGAGCAGTTCTTC.

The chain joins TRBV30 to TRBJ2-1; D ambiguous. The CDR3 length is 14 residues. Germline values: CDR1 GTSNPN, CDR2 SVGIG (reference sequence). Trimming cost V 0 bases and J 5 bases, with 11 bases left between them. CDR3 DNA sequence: TGTGCCTGGAGTGTCAGTGTAAGGGACAATGAGCAGTTCTTC. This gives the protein CAWSVSVRDNEQFF. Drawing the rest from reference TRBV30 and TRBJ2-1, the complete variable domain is SQTIHQWPATLVQPVGSPLSLECTVEGTSNPNLYWYRQAAGRGLQLLFYSVGIGQISSEVPQNLSASRPQDRQFILSSKKLLLSDSGFYLCAWSVSVRDNEQFFGPGTRLTVL.

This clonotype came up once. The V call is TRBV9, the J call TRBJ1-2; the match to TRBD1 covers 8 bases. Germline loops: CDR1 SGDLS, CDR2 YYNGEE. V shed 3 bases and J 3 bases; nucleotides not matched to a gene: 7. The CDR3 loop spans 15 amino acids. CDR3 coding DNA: TGTGCCAGCAGCGCCGGACAGGGCCTGGACTATGGCTACACCTTC. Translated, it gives CASSAGQGLDYGYTF.

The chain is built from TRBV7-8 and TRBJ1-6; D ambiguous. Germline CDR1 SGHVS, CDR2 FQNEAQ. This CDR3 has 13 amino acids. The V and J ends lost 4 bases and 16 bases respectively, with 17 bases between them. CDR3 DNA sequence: TGTGCCAGCAGCTCCGACCGGTTACGCCTTCTCCACTTT. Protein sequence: CASSSDRLRLLHF.

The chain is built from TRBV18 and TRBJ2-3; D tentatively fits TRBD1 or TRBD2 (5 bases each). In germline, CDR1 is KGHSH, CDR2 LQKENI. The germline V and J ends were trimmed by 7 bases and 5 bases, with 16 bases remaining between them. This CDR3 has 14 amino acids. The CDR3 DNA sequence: TGTGCCAGCTACTCGGGACCCCAGGGAGATACGCAGTATTTT. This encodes CASYSGPQGDTQYF.

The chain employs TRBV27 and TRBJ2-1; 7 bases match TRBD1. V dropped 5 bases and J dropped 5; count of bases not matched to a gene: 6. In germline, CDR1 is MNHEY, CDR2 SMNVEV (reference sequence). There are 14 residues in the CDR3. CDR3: CASSQDRNNNEQFF. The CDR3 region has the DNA TGTGCCAGCAGTCAGGACAGGAATAACAATGAGCAGTTCTTC.

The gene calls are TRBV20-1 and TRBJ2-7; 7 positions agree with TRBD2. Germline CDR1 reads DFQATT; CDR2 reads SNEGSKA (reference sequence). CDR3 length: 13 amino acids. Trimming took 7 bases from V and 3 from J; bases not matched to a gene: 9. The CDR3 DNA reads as TGCAGTGGTGAGAGGGAGGGCCTCTACGAGCAGTACTTC. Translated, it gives CSGEREGLYEQYF.

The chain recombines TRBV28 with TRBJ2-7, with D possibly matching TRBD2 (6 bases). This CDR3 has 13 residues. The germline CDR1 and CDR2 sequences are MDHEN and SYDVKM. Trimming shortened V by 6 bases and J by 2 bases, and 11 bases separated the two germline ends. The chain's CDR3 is CASRRGRAYEQYF. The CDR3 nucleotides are TGTGCCAGCAGGCGGGGTCGGGCCTACGAGCAGTACTTC.

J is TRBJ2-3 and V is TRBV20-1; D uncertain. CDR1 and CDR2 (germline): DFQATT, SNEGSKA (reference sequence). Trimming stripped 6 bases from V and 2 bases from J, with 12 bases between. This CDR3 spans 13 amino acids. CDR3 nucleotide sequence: TGCAGTGCCCCATTAACCACCACAGATACGCAGTATTTT. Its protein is CSAPLTTTDTQYF.